The 7 T cell receptor beta chains reported below all come from one sample, sequenced in a study of memory CD4+ T cells and cytomegalovirus serostatus. The sort gate was single viable CD3+CD4+CD8-CD45RO+ cells for memory CD4+ T cells. Method: immunoSEQ multiplex PCR; TCRdb's copy keeps in-frame clones and lacks some. The table lists 35,000 to 55,000 clones, 78% of them singletons. Specimen: memory CD4+ T cells from blood. Receptors originate from an adult in good health and CMV-seronegative.

This sequence joins TRBV5-1 and TRBJ1-1, with no clear D. From germline, CDR1 is SGHRS and CDR2 YFSETQ. The V end lost 0 bases, the J end lost 6 bases, and 12 bases lay between the germline ends. The length of the CDR3 is 14 residues. The CDR3 reads CASSLDLDRPEAFF. CDR3 DNA: TGCGCCAGCAGCTTGGACCTGGATAGGCCTGAAGCTTTCTTT. Full variable domain (rest looked up from reference TRBV5-1 and TRBJ1-1): KAGVTQTPRYLIKTRGQQVTLSCSPISGHRSVSWYQQTPGQGLQFLFEYFSETQRNKGNFPGRFSGRQFSNSRSEMNVSTLELGDSALYLCASSLDLDRPEAFFGQGTRLTVV.

The chain employs TRBV5-1 and TRBJ2-1; D tentatively reads TRBD1 or TRBD2 (6 bases each). The ends were cut back, 9 bases at V and 2 bases at J, with 15 bases in the middle. The CDR3 totals 14 residues. Germline CDR1 reads SGHRS; CDR2 reads YFSETQ. In DNA, the CDR3 is TGCGCCACCTCTACCGGGGGCGCCTACAATGAGCAGTTCTTC. This codes for CATSTGGAYNEQFF.

The chain recombines TRBV6-5 with TRBJ1-1; TRBD1 is a possible D gene (5 bases). The V gene lost 2 bases and the J gene lost 4 bases, with 11 bases spanning the gap. The CDR3 covers 14 residues. Germline V gives CDR1 MNHEY, CDR2 SVGAGI. CDR3 amino acids: CASSYVPGPTEAFF. Here the CDR3 DNA reads TGTGCCAGCAGTTACGTACCGGGACCCACTGAAGCTTTCTTT.

As DNA, the CDR3 is TGTGCCAGCAGCTTAGGGGCAGGGTCGAACACTGAAGCTTTCTTT. Translation gives CASSLGAGSNTEAFF. The J gene is TRBJ1-1, the V gene TRBV11-3; tentative D call: TRBD1 (5 bases). CDR1 SGHNT and CDR2 YENEEA come from the germline V gene. CDR3 size: 15 residues. Trimming took 1 base from V and 1 from J, leaving 10 bases between them.

V gene TRBV18 combines with J gene TRBJ2-1, with 12 bases fitting TRBD1. Losses at the gene ends were 0 bases for V and 0 bases for J; bases not matched to a gene: 9. The germline CDR1 and CDR2 sequences are KGHSH and LQKENI. This CDR3 contains 20 residues. The CDR3 DNA follows: TGTGCCAGCTCACCACCAGTAGGGACAGGGGGCCTAAGCTCCTACAATGAGCAGTTCTTC. Translation: CASSPPVGTGGLSSYNEQFF.

The rearrangement joins TRBV19 to TRBJ1-5; possibly TRBD1 for D (5 bases). CDR1 and CDR2 from the germline V gene are LNHDA and SQIVND (reference sequence). Trimming took 6 bases from V and 7 from J, leaving 16 bases between them. The CDR3 contains 14 residues. The CDR3 DNA is TGTGCCAGTAGGCCAAGAGGGGAGGGCCAGCCCCAGCATTTT. Protein product: CASRPRGEGQPQHF.

The chain couples TRBV5-1 to TRBJ1-3; a weak D match, TRBD1 (6 bases). The length of the CDR3 is 13 residues. Trimming pared 4 bases from V and 7 bases from J, leaving 12 bases between. Germline values: CDR1 SGHRS, CDR2 YFSETQ. CDR3 amino acids: CASSPTQGNTIYF. In nucleotides, the CDR3 is TGCGCCAGCAGCCCAACTCAGGGGAACACCATATATTTT.